These 5 T cell receptor beta chains were sequenced from one sample in a study of blood T cell repertoires in COVID-19. TCRdb's table, derived via immunoSEQ multiplex PCR, lists solely in-frame clones and lacks some. The sample lists about 500,000 clones; 89% were seen once. The material sequenced was peripheral blood. These receptors were taken from a man between 18 and 29 years old with COVID-19, enrolled during active disease.

J is TRBJ2-1 and V is TRBV3-1 (or the pseudogene TRBV3-2); tentatively, D is TRBD2 (5 bases). Between the trimmed V and J ends, which lost 4 bases and 3 bases, there was a span of 16 bases. The CDR3 is made up of 16 amino acids. Germline loops: CDR1 LGHDT, CDR2 YNNKEL (reference sequence). The CDR3 protein is CASSPSSSGGYNEQFF. Here the CDR3 DNA reads TGTGCCAGCAGCCCCTCCTCGAGCGGCGGCTACAATGAGCAGTTCTTC.

The chain carries TRBV5-1 and TRBJ1-2, with 12 bases fitting TRBD1. This CDR3 contains 15 residues. Germline CDR1 reads SGHRS; CDR2 reads YFSETQ. The V segment lost 4 bases and the J segment 8 bases; nucleotides outside the gene matches: 9. CDR3 amino acids: CASSPRDRGRKGYTF. In DNA form, the CDR3 reads TGCGCCAGCAGCCCCCGGGACAGGGGGCGCAAAGGCTACACCTTC.

This rearrangement joins TRBV14 to TRBJ2-1, with a weak D call TRBD2 (6 bases). The CDR3 spans 16 residues. Trimming cost V 4 bases and J 4 bases, with 17 bases left between them. Germline V gene data show CDR1 as SGHDN and CDR2 as FVKESK. Written as DNA, the CDR3 is TGTGCCAGCAGCCGCTGGGGGTACGGGACTTACAATGAGCAGTTCTTC. It translates to CASSRWGYGTYNEQFF.

This clone was detected only once. This chain links TRBV3-1 (or the pseudogene TRBV3-2) with TRBJ1-2; TRBD1 agrees at 11 bases. J was trimmed by 4 bases and V by 6 bases; bases with no gene match: 4. The CDR3 loop spans 14 amino acids. In germline, CDR1 is LGHDT, CDR2 YNNKEL (reference sequence). The CDR3 sequence is CASRDRGRRYGYTF. The CDR3 nucleotides read TGTGCCAGCAGGGACAGGGGGCGTCGCTATGGCTACACCTTC.

The chain is built from TRBV2 and TRBJ2-7; tentatively, D is TRBD1 (6 bases). This CDR3 has 12 amino acids. The V gene lost 8 bases and the J gene lost 1 base, with 9 bases spanning the gap. The V gene's germline CDR1 is SNHLY and CDR2 FYNNEI. The CDR3 DNA reads as TGTGCCAGCCGACAGGAATCCTACGAGCAGTACTTC. Translated, it gives CASRQESYEQYF.